Only a few counts were recorded for the clone carrying this TCR beta chain. The antigen remains unidentified. Other nucleotide sequences in the sample specify the same CDR3. TCRdb's copy holds only in-frame clones and misses some; the assay was immunoSEQ multiplex PCR. Of a few million clones in the sample, less than 95% were seen once. This entry belongs to a study of shared clonotypes between healthy human individuals. Study-wide background: Each donor had three CD4 naive, three CD4 memory, two CD8 naive and one CD8 memory plate.

The CDR3 is 13 residues long. V was trimmed by 1 base and J by 4 bases, leaving 8 bases between them. Germline CDR1 is GTSNPN and CDR2 is SVGIG (reference sequence). Overall study findings and caveats: Clonotype sharing among donors was thought likely to change with sequencing depth.

Sequencing was performed on naive CD4+ T cells from PBMCs. The subset was: CD45RA+ positively selected. This chain links TRBV30 with TRBJ1-3; D unclear. The sequence was obtained from a man aged 18-30 years in good health. Some clones in this sample may be carry-over from other donors' samples. In DNA form, the CDR3 reads TGTGCCTGGAGTGAGGGAAGAGGAAACACCATATATTTT. This sequence encodes CAWSEGRGNTIYF.